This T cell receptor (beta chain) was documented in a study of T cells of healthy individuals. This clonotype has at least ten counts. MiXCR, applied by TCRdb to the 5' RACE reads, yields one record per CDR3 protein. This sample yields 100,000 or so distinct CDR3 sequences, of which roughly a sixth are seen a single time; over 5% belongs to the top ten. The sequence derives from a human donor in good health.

The DNA of the CDR3 is TGTGCCAGCAGAGAGAACACTGAAGCTTTCTTT. Its protein product is CASRENTEAFF. The chain carries TRBV7-9 and TRBJ1-1; D ambiguous. Germline assignment: CDR1 SEHNR and CDR2 FQNEAQ (reference sequence). The V end lost 6 bases, the J end lost 1 base, and 3 bases lay between the germline ends. CDR3 length: 11 residues.